This note documents a single T cell receptor (beta chain) sequence. This specimen belongs to a study of regulatory T cells in long-lasting Graves disease. Study summary: Newly diagnosed Graves' patients had under 3 months of antithyroid drugs.

This CDR3 is 16 amino acids long. V was shortened by 2 bases and J by 1 base, with 11 bases between the two germline ends. Germline CDR1 is MDHEN and CDR2 is SYDVKM. TCR beta libraries were built with iRepertoire HTBI primers and Arm-PCR of CDR3 regions. TCRdb re-analysed the multiplex PCR reads in MiXCR, keeping a single row per CDR3 protein. This sample has 420,000 or so distinct CDR3 sequences; 16% occur once, and the top ten carry about 25%. Time point: newly diagnosed GD, antithyroid drugs for less than 3 months. Extracted RNA from PBMCs served as the source of the TCR library. Peripheral blood, nine milliliters of it, was drawn into EDTA tubes. These same records also appear under a second study, on T cells in Graves' hyperthyroidism and ophthalmopathy. As reported in that work: The authors deemed Graves' hyperthyroidism stable absent ophthalmopathy progression within 18 months. Exclusions: uncontrolled infection, other autoimmune disease, pregnancy, lactation.

This specimen consisted of peripheral blood mononuclear cells (PBMCs), obtained at new diagnosis, from a patient treated with antithyroid drugs. V and J are TRBV28 and TRBJ2-2; D perhaps matches TRBD1 (7 bases). The TCR was taken from a woman aged 18-30 years with Graves disease. In nucleotides, the CDR3 is TGTGCCAGCAGTTTAGCGGGACAGATGAACACCGGGGAGCTGTTTTTT. This codes for CASSLAGQMNTGELFF.